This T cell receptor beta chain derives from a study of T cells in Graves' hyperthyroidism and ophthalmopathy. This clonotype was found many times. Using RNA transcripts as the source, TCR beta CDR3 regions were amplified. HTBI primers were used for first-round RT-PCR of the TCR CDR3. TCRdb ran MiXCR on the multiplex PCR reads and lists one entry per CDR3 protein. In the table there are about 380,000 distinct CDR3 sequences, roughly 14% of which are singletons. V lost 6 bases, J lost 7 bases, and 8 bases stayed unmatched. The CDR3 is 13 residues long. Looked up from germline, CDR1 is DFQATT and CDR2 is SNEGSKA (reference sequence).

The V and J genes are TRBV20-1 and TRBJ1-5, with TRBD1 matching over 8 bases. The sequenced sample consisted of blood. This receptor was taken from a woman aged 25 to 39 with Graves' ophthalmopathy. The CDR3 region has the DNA TGCAGTGCCCCTGGACAGGGCCTCCAGCCCCAGCATTTT. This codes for CSAPGQGLQPQHF.